The present entry profiles one T cell receptor beta chain with its context. Its antigen is unknown. This table comes from immunoSEQ multiplex PCR, and its TCRdb copy is limited to in-frame clones, with some not included. The sample shows approximately 71,000 clones, less than 90% of them seen only once. Excluded were patients having autoimmune disease history or systemic immunosuppression. This sample was taken from a study of OX40 agonist ivuxolimab in advanced cancers. General study results and limits: On average, CD8+ T cells had more expanded clones than CD4+.

Here the sequenced sample was CD4+ or CD8+ T cells sorted from blood, taken in a trial of the OX40 agonist ivuxolimab. The sequence was obtained from an adult with an advanced solid tumor such as melanoma, head and neck, liver or kidney cancer.

CDR3 nucleotide sequence: TGTGCCATCCACCGAAGGACTGAAGCTTTCTTT. It specifies CAIHRRTEAFF. This rearrangement joins TRBV28 to TRBJ1-1; D not resolved. V lost 10 bases and J lost 5, with 11 bases in between. The CDR3 is 11 residues long. Looked up from germline, CDR1 is MDHEN and CDR2 is SYDVKM. Variable domain in full (rest from reference TRBV28 and TRBJ1-1): DVKVTQSSRYLVKRTGEKVFLECVQDMDHENMFWYRQDPGLGLRLIYFSYDVKMKEKGDIPEGYSVSREKKERFSLILESASTNQTSMYLCAIHRRTEAFFGQGTRLTVV.